A selection of T cell receptor beta chains follows, all from one sample in a study of blood T cell repertoires in COVID-19. The table came from immunoSEQ multiplex PCR; TCRdb's copy has only in-frame clones and leaves some out. The sample has 300,000 to 400,000 clones, just over 85% seen once. Specimen: PBMCs or T cells enriched from blood (not recorded which). The receptor source for this set is a woman aged 40 to 55 with acute COVID-19. Each CDR3 is given with its conserved first and last residue. A D gene is named only where the DNA matches it firmly. A row's size may be missing; if present it is once, few, many or a size class.

j_gene: TRBJ2-7
abundance: .
v_gene: TRBV15
d_gene: TRBD2
CDR3aa: CATSRAGKLAGVSTYEQYF
CDR3nt: TGTGCCACCAGCAGAGCGGGTAAACTAGCGGGAGTTTCCACCTACGAGCAGTACTTC

j_gene: TRBJ2-5
abundance: .
v_gene: TRBV20-1
d_gene: TRBD1
CDR3aa: CSASGDPGQVETQYF
CDR3nt: TGCAGTGCTAGTGGGGACCCGGGACAGGTAGAGACCCAGTACTTC

j_gene: TRBJ1-5
abundance: .
v_gene: TRBV15
d_gene: .
CDR3aa: CATSRDRIVRSNQPQHF
CDR3nt: TGTGCCACCAGCAGAGATCGCATAGTGAGGAGCAATCAGCCCCAGCATTTT

j_gene: TRBJ2-7
abundance: .
v_gene: TRBV7-2
d_gene: .
CDR3aa: CASSFSPTGLEQYF
CDR3nt: TGTGCCAGCAGCTTTTCGCCTACAGGGCTCGAGCAGTACTTC

j_gene: TRBJ2-7
abundance: .
v_gene: TRBV2
d_gene: .
CDR3aa: CASSDSLSYEQYF
CDR3nt: TGTGCCAGCAGTGACTCCTTATCCTACGAGCAGTACTTC

j_gene: TRBJ1-2
abundance: .
v_gene: TRBV7-2
d_gene: TRBD1
CDR3aa: CASSSRDRGGYTF
CDR3nt: TGTGCCAGCAGCTCCCGGGACAGGGGGGGCTACACCTTC

j_gene: TRBJ1-2
abundance: .
v_gene: TRBV3-1/TRBV3-2
d_gene: .
CDR3aa: CASSQEKGGGGYTF
CDR3nt: TGTGCCAGCAGCCAAGAGAAAGGCGGTGGTGGCTACACCTTC

j_gene: TRBJ1-6
abundance: .
v_gene: TRBV5-1
d_gene: .
CDR3aa: CASSLGPRAINSPLHF
CDR3nt: TGCGCCAGCAGCTTGGGCCCCCGAGCTATAAATTCACCCCTCCACTTT

j_gene: TRBJ1-2
abundance: few
v_gene: TRBV10-3
d_gene: TRBD1
CDR3aa: CAISGGQGETNYGYTF
CDR3nt: TGTGCCATCAGTGGCGGACAGGGGGAAACTAACTATGGCTACACCTTC

j_gene: TRBJ2-4
abundance: .
v_gene: TRBV6-2/TRBV6-3
d_gene: TRBD2
CDR3aa: CASSYSASGTKNIQYF
CDR3nt: TGTGCCAGCAGTTACTCGGCTAGCGGGACCAAAAACATTCAGTACTTC

j_gene: TRBJ1-4
abundance: .
v_gene: TRBV19
d_gene: .
CDR3aa: CASSSPRGATNEKLFF
CDR3nt: TGTGCCAGTAGTTCCCCCCGAGGAGCAACTAATGAAAAACTGTTTTTT

j_gene: TRBJ2-7
abundance: .
v_gene: TRBV11-2
d_gene: .
CDR3aa: CASSPIRRAVSYEQYF
CDR3nt: TGTGCCAGCAGCCCCATACGGAGGGCGGTCTCCTACGAGCAGTACTTC

j_gene: TRBJ2-5
abundance: .
v_gene: TRBV15
d_gene: TRBD1
CDR3aa: CATSRDNPRTGSRETQYF
CDR3nt: TGTGCCACCAGCAGAGATAACCCCCGGACAGGGTCGAGAGAGACCCAGTACTTC

j_gene: TRBJ2-7
abundance: few
v_gene: TRBV9
d_gene: .
CDR3aa: CASSVGADSSYEQYF
CDR3nt: TGTGCCAGCAGCGTAGGGGCAGATAGCTCCTACGAGCAGTACTTC

j_gene: TRBJ2-3
abundance: .
v_gene: TRBV28
d_gene: TRBD2
CDR3aa: CASSLPWTGGIDTQYF
CDR3nt: TGTGCCAGCAGTTTGCCGTGGACGGGAGGGATAGATACGCAGTATTTT

j_gene: TRBJ2-3
abundance: .
v_gene: TRBV7-2
d_gene: .
CDR3aa: CASSRQATDTQYF
CDR3nt: TGTGCCAGCAGCCGACAGGCCACAGATACGCAGTATTTT

j_gene: TRBJ2-7
abundance: .
v_gene: TRBV24-1
d_gene: TRBD1
CDR3aa: CATTIGDSYEQYF
CDR3nt: TGTGCCACCACGATCGGGGACAGCTACGAGCAGTACTTC

j_gene: TRBJ1-2
abundance: .
v_gene: TRBV5-1
d_gene: TRBD1
CDR3aa: CASSEDRAGGYTF
CDR3nt: TGCGCCAGCAGCGAGGACAGGGCGGGCGGCTACACCTTC

j_gene: TRBJ1-2
abundance: .
v_gene: TRBV2
d_gene: .
CDR3aa: CASSGRGIYGYTF
CDR3nt: TGTGCCAGCAGTGGACGGGGGATCTATGGCTACACCTTC

j_gene: TRBJ1-1
abundance: once
v_gene: TRBV12-3/TRBV12-4
d_gene: .
CDR3aa: CASSRGIPTEAFF
CDR3nt: TGTGCCAGCTCAAGGGGGATCCCCACTGAAGCTTTCTTT

j_gene: TRBJ1-2
abundance: .
v_gene: TRBV7-2
d_gene: .
CDR3aa: CASSGESYGYTF
CDR3nt: TGTGCCAGCAGTGGGGAGTCCTATGGCTACACCTTC

j_gene: TRBJ2-7
abundance: .
v_gene: TRBV3-1/TRBV3-2
d_gene: .
CDR3aa: CASSQDRQAPYEQYF
CDR3nt: TGTGCCAGCAGCCAAGACAGACAGGCCCCCTACGAGCAGTACTTC

j_gene: TRBJ2-7
abundance: .
v_gene: TRBV18
d_gene: .
CDR3aa: CASSLRDYEQYF
CDR3nt: TGTGCCAGCTCACTAAGAGACTACGAGCAGTACTTC

j_gene: TRBJ2-3
abundance: .
v_gene: TRBV7-9
d_gene: .
CDR3aa: CASSFQGSTDTQYF
CDR3nt: TGTGCCAGCAGCTTCCAGGGGAGCACAGATACGCAGTATTTT

j_gene: TRBJ1-2
abundance: .
v_gene: TRBV28
d_gene: TRBD1
CDR3aa: CASSSQQGAGRDGYTF
CDR3nt: TGTGCCAGCAGTTCCCAGCAGGGGGCGGGTAGGGATGGCTACACCTTC

j_gene: TRBJ1-5
abundance: .
v_gene: TRBV28
d_gene: .
CDR3aa: CASSRGGRGQPQHF
CDR3nt: TGTGCCAGCAGCCGGGGGGGACGCGGCCAGCCCCAGCATTTT

j_gene: TRBJ1-2
abundance: .
v_gene: TRBV7-8
d_gene: .
CDR3aa: CASSLLGGNNYGYTF
CDR3nt: TGTGCCAGCAGCTTACTAGGCGGAAATAACTATGGCTACACCTTC

j_gene: TRBJ1-1
abundance: .
v_gene: TRBV5-1
d_gene: .
CDR3aa: CASSLGAGEAFF
CDR3nt: TGCGCCAGCAGCTTGGGGGCAGGGGAAGCTTTCTTT

j_gene: TRBJ2-7
abundance: .
v_gene: TRBV4-3
d_gene: .
CDR3aa: CASSQDRDNYEQYF
CDR3nt: TGCGCCAGCAGCCAAGACAGGGACAACTACGAGCAGTACTTC